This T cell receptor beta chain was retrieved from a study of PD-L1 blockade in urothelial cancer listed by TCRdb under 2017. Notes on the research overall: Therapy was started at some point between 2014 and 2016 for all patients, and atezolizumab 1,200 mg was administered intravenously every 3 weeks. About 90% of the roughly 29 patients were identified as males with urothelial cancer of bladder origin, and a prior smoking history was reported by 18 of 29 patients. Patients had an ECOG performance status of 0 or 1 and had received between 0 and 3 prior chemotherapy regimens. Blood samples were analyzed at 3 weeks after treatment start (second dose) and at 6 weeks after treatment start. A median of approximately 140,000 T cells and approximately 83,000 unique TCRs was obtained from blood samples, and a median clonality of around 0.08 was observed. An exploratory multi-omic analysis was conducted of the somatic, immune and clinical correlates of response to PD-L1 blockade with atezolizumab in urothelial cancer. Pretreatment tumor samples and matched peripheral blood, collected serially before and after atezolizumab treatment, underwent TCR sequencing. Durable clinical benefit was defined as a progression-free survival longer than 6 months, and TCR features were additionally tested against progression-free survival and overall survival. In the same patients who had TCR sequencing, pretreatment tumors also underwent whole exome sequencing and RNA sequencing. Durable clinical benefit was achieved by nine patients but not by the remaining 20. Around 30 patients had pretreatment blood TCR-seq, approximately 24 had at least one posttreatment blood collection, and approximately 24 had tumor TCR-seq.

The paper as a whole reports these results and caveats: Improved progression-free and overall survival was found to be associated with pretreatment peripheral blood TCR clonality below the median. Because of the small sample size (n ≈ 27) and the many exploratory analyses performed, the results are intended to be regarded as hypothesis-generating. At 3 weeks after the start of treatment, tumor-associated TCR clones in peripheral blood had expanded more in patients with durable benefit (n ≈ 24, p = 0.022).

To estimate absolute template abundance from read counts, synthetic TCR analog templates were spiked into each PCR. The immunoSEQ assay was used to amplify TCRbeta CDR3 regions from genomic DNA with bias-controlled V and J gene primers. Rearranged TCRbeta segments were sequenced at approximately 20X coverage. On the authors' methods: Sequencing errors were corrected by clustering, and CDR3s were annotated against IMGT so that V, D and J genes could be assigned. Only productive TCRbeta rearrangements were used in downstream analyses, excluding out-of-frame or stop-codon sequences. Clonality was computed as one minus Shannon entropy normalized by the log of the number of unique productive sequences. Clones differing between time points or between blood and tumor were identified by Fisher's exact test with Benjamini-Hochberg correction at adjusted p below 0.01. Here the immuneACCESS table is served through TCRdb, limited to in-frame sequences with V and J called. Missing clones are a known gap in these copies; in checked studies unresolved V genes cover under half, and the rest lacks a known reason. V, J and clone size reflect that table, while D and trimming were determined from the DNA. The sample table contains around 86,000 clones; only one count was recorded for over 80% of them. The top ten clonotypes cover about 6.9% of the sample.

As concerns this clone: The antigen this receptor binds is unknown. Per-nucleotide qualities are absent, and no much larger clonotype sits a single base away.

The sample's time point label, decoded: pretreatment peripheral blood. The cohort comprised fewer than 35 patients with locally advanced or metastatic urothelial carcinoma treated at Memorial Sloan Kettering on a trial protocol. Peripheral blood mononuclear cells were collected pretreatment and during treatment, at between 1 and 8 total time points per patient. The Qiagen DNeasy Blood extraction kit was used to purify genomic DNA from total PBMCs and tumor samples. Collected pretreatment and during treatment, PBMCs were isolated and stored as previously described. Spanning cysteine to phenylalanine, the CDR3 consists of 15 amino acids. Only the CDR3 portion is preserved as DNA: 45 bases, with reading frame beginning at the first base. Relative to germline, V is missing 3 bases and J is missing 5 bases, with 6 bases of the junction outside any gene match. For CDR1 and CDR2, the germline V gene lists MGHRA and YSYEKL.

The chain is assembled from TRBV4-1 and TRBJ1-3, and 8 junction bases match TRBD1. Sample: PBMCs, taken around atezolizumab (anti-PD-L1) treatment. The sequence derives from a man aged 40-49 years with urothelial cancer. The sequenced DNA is TGCGCCAGCAGCCATGGACAGGGTGAGAGAAACACCATATATTTT. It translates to CASSHGQGERNTIYF.